Listed here are 2 T cell receptor beta chains from one sample, sequenced in a study of blood T cell repertoires in COVID-19. Sequenced by immunoSEQ multiplex PCR; TCRdb stores in-frame clones only, minus some. The sample holds 130,000 to 150,000 clones, about nine tenths seen once. Specimen: peripheral blood. The receptors stem from a human donor in a cohort sampled during active COVID-19.

The J gene is TRBJ2-3, the V gene TRBV7-6, with a weak D call TRBD2 (7 bases). Germline lookup yields CDR1 SGHVS and CDR2 FNYEAQ. The V gene lost 5 bases and the J gene lost 2 bases, with 14 bases spanning the gap. The CDR3 sequence is 15 residues long. CDR3 loop: CASSVEGGYTDTQYF. The CDR3 DNA sequence: TGTGCCAGCAGCGTGGAGGGGGGGTACACAGATACGCAGTATTTT.

The J gene is TRBJ2-5, the V gene TRBV9, with D tentatively TRBD2 (6 bases). Germline V lookup: CDR1 SGDLS, CDR2 YYNGEE. V was trimmed by 4 bases and J by 7 bases, leaving 17 bases between them. CDR3 length equals 14 residues. The CDR3 sequence is CASSPEDRGGTQYF. The CDR3, as DNA: TGTGCCAGCAGCCCTGAGGATAGGGGAGGGACCCAGTACTTC.